This section outlines one TCR beta chain sequence together with its context. CDR1 SGHTA and CDR2 FQGNSA come from the germline V gene. The ends lost 2 bases at V and 3 bases at J; junction bases unmatched: 4. The CDR3 has 14 residues. TCRdb reprocessed the RT-PCR reads with MiXCR, giving one entry per CDR3 protein. The repertoire holds about 680,000 distinct CDR3 sequences, with around 14% as singletons. V and J are TRBV7-2 and TRBJ2-7, with TRBD1 matching over 7 bases. The sequenced sample was memory CD4+ T cells from blood. This clonotype was obtained from a female donor in good health, serving as a healthy control. CDR3 residues: CASSLRQGNYEQYF. The CDR3 bases are TGTGCCAGCAGCTTAAGACAGGGCAACTACGAGCAGTACTTC.